The 3 T cell receptor beta chains presented below share a single source sample, sequenced in a study of spatial heterogeneity in lung cancer. The time point denotes: sample taken at primary tumor resection. The input material, whole RNA from tumor, nontumor lung or frozen PBMC, was sequenced unsorted. TCRdb re-derived calls from the 5' RACE reads in MiXCR, one entry per CDR3 protein. The data hold roughly 49,000 distinct CDR3 sequences, with under 7.5% observed a single time. The sample was PBMCs, taken at surgery. The receptor set was obtained from a female donor with early-stage non-small cell lung cancer.

This clonotype was seen ten or more times. The rearrangement links TRBV19 to TRBJ1-1; D is unresolved. Trimming removed 7 bases from V and 4 bases from J, with 13 bases in between. CDR1 and CDR2 from the germline V gene are LNHDA and SQIVND (reference sequence). The CDR3 extends over 13 amino acids. The CDR3 nucleotides read TGTGCCAGTAAAAACCCAGGAGGCACTGAAGCTTTCTTT. Translating gives CASKNPGGTEAFF.

This clonotype was observed many times. CDR3 loop: CASSLTGSEQYF. Here the CDR3 DNA reads TGTGCCAGCAGCCTGACAGGGAGCGAGCAGTACTTC. This rearrangement joins TRBV28 to TRBJ2-7; 7 bases are a match to TRBD1. The CDR3 is 12 residues long. J gave up 6 bases and V 6 bases, and 5 bases lay outside the gene matches. Germline V gives CDR1 MDHEN, CDR2 SYDVKM.

This clonotype was seen repeatedly, ten times or more. The rearrangement uses TRBV7-2 and TRBJ2-5; 7 positions match TRBD2. Germline V gene lookup returns CDR1 SGHTA and CDR2 FQGNSA. The CDR3 is made up of 15 amino acids. V shed 5 bases and J 5 bases; nucleotides not matched to a gene: 11. The CDR3 spells CASSMTKGREETQYF. The DNA for the CDR3 is TGTGCCAGCAGCATGACAAAGGGGCGGGAGGAGACCCAGTACTTC.